The T cell receptor (beta chain) described here comes from a study of cytotoxic CD8 clonotypes in ibrutinib-treated CLL. Overall study results and limits: Clonality was higher at ibrutinib response and returned toward baseline at progression.

As regards this clone: Its antigen is as yet unknown.

The germline V gene has CDR1 SGHDT and CDR2 YYEEEE. CDR3 length equals 15 residues. V was pared by 4 bases and J by 2 bases, with 8 bases of the junction left unmatched. TCRdb's table, derived via immunoSEQ multiplex PCR, lists solely in-frame clones and lacks some. The data contain fewer than 400,000 clones, 60% to 80% of them seen just once; the ten biggest clones take up about 5.9%. The receptor was isolated from a human donor with chronic lymphocytic leukemia. This specimen consisted of PBMCs, obtained after 36 months of ibrutinib treatment. The chain combines TRBV5-6 with TRBJ2-7, with TRBD2 matching 8 bases. CDR3 bases: TGTGCCAGCAGCCCTTCTAGCGGGTACCCCTACGAGCAGTACTTC. This sequence encodes CASSPSSGYPYEQYF.